This entry lists 2 T cell receptor beta chains sequenced from one sample in a study of blood T cell repertoires in COVID-19. Libraries were prepared by immunoSEQ multiplex PCR; TCRdb keeps only in-frame clonotypes and omits some of them. Here the sample spans over 150,000 clones, approximately 81% being singletons. Sequences were obtained from peripheral blood. Source of these receptors: a man in his forties with acute or convalescent COVID-19.

The chain carries TRBV5-1 and TRBJ2-1, with 8 bases identical to TRBD2. The germline CDR1 and CDR2 sequences are SGHRS and YFSETQ. The CDR3 extends over 13 amino acids. J gave up 4 bases and V 4 bases, and 1 base lay outside the gene matches. The CDR3, as DNA: TGCGCCAGCAGCCCGGGGGGGTACAATGAGCAGTTCTTC. Residues: CASSPGGYNEQFF.

This clone occurred once. Other DNA sequences in the sample encode the same CDR3. V is TRBV6-5 and J is TRBJ1-1, with 7 bases lining up with TRBD1. Germline V gene sequence: CDR1 MNHEY, CDR2 SVGAGI. After removal of 5 bases from V and 4 bases from J, the junction contained 4 bases not matched to a gene. The CDR3 extends over 13 amino acids. The CDR3 bases are TGTGCCAGCAGTAGACAGGGCAGCACTGAAGCTTTCTTT. Amino acid sequence: CASSRQGSTEAFF.